The 8 T cell receptor beta chains in this list originate from one sample, sequenced in a study of blood T cell repertoires in COVID-19. The protocol was immunoSEQ multiplex PCR, while the TCRdb copy is restricted to in-frame clones and leaves out a portion. The data hold 30,000 to 35,000 clones, with 87% observed a single time. Sequenced sample: peripheral blood. The receptors derive from a human donor in a cohort sampled during active COVID-19.

V is TRBV19 and J is TRBJ2-1; TRBD2 matches 10 bases. This CDR3 spans 15 amino acids. Trimming took 4 bases from V and 7 from J; bases not matched to a gene: 7. CDR1 LNHDA and CDR2 SQIVND come from the germline V gene (reference sequence). The DNA for the CDR3 is TGTGCCAGTAGTAAAGTCGGACTAGCGGATAATGAGCAGTTCTTC. Amino acids: CASSKVGLADNEQFF.

The genes are TRBV28 and TRBJ1-2; D remains ambiguous. The length of the CDR3 is 12 residues. V lost 2 bases and J 5 bases, leaving 6 bases between the germline ends. CDR1 MDHEN and CDR2 SYDVKM come from the germline V gene. The CDR3 DNA reads as TGTGCCAGCAGTTTAGGCGGTTATGGCTACACCTTC. It specifies CASSLGGYGYTF.

The rearrangement uses TRBV5-5 and TRBJ1-6; 10 nucleotides line up with TRBD1. The ends lost 4 bases at V and 10 bases at J; junction bases unmatched: 8. The CDR3 runs to 15 residues. Germline V gives CDR1 SGHKS, CDR2 YYEKEE (reference sequence). The CDR3 is CASSGTGVLHSPLHF. The CDR3 nucleotides are TGTGCCAGCAGCGGGACAGGGGTCCTGCACTCACCCCTCCACTTT.

The chain recombines TRBV19 with TRBJ2-1, with 9 positions matching TRBD1. Per the germline V gene, CDR1 is LNHDA and CDR2 is SQIVND (reference sequence). V was pared by 5 bases and J by 3 bases, with 5 bases of the junction left unmatched. This CDR3 has 15 residues. CDR3: CASSFTGQGYNEQFF. CDR3 DNA sequence: TGTGCCAGTAGTTTTACGGGACAGGGCTACAATGAGCAGTTCTTC.

The chain links TRBV5-1 to TRBJ2-7, with 10 positions matching TRBD1. Germline CDR1 and CDR2: SGHRS and YFSETQ. This CDR3 spans 14 amino acids. With 4 bases clipped from V and 3 bases from J, the junction kept 4 bases outside the gene matches. Here the CDR3 reads CASSQDRGLYEQYF. Here the CDR3 DNA reads TGCGCCAGCAGCCAAGACAGGGGGCTCTACGAGCAGTACTTC.

The rearrangement links TRBV7-2 to TRBJ1-3, with TRBD1 matching 7 bases. Trimming cost V 3 bases and J 4 bases; bases outside gene matches: 3. Germline assignment: CDR1 SGHTA and CDR2 FQGNSA. The CDR3 length is 14 residues. The CDR3: CASSFTDRGNTIYF. CDR3 in DNA: TGTGCCAGCAGCTTCACGGACAGGGGAAACACCATATATTTT.

The chain is built from TRBV20-1 and TRBJ1-2; D is uncertain. This CDR3 region has 11 residues. Per germline, CDR1 DFQATT and CDR2 SNEGSKA (reference sequence). V lost 8 bases and J 3 bases, leaving 10 bases between the germline ends. CDR3 region: CSITQDYGYTF. CDR3 bases: TGCAGTATCACTCAGGACTATGGCTACACCTTC.

The CDR3 protein is CASSLNTMNTEAFF. In nucleotides, the CDR3 is TGCGCCAGCAGCTTGAACACCATGAACACTGAAGCTTTCTTT. This rearrangement joins TRBV5-1 to TRBJ1-1, with D uncertain. This CDR3 is built from 14 residues. CDR1 is SGHRS and CDR2 is YFSETQ in the germline V gene. The ends were cut back, 1 base at V and 0 bases at J, with 7 bases in the middle. Combining the CDR3 with reference TRBV5-1 and TRBJ1-1 gives the whole variable domain KAGVTQTPRYLIKTRGQQVTLSCSPISGHRSVSWYQQTPGQGLQFLFEYFSETQRNKGNFPGRFSGRQFSNSRSEMNVSTLELGDSALYLCASSLNTMNTEAFFGQGTRLTVV.